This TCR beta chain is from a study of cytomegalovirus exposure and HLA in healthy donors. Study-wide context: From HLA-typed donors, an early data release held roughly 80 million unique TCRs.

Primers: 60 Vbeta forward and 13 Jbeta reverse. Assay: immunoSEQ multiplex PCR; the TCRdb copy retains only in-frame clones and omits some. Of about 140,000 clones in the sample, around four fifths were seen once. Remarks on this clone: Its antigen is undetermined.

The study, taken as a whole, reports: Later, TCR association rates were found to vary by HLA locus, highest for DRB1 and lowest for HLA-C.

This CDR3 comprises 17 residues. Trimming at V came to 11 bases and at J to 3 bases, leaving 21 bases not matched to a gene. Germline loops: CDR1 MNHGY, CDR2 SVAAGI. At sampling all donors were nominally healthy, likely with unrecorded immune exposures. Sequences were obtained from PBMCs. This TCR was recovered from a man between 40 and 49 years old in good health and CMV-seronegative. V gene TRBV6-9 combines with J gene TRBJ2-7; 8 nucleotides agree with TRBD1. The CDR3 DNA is TGTGCCGGACTTACCGGGACAGGAGGGTCTCCCGTCTACGAGCAGTACTTC. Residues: CAGLTGTGGSPVYEQYF.